The present T cell receptor beta chain was sequenced within a study of patients and donors after allogeneic stem cell transplantation. TCRdb re-called the RT-PCR reads through MiXCR, storing one row per CDR3 protein. The sample yields 150,000 to 200,000 distinct CDR3 sequences, approximately 24% seen once. The origin of this receptor is a human donor who was either an allogeneic HSCT recipient or a stem cell or donor lymphocyte infusion donor (not recorded which). It is not recorded whose cells these are; they may come from a transplant donor. The sample was blood, either unsorted or a sorted T cell fraction (not recorded which).

CDR3 nucleotide sequence: TGTGCCAGCCAGCCCTGGCATGCAAACACCGGGGAGCTGTTTTTT. It translates to CASQPWHANTGELFF. The V gene is TRBV12-3 or TRBV12-4, the J gene TRBJ2-2; D gene uncertain. The CDR3 is 15 amino acids. V lost 8 bases, J lost 2 bases, and 15 bases lay in between.